One sample yielded the 21 T cell receptor beta chains listed below, sequenced in a study of T cells in localized non-small cell lung cancer. Method: immunoSEQ multiplex PCR; TCRdb's copy keeps in-frame clones and lacks some. The table shows roughly 1,100 clones, with 21% occurring only once. The material was normal lung tissue next to the tumor, obtained before any cancer treatment. The origin of the receptors is a male donor older than 55 with stage III lung adenocarcinoma.

Only a few counts were recorded for this clone. The genes are TRBV6-8 and TRBJ2-1; TRBD2 aligns across 10 bases. Germline V gene sequence: CDR1 MNHGY, CDR2 SAAAGT. The CDR3 runs to 15 residues. V dropped 5 bases and J dropped 7; count of bases not matched to a gene: 8. CDR3 coding DNA: TGTGCCAGCAGTGAGATAGCGGGGGGACTTAATGAGCAGTTCTTC. Translated: CASSEIAGGLNEQFF.

This clone has more than one count but fewer than ten. The chain is built from TRBV11-3 and TRBJ2-1, with 8 bases lining up with TRBD1. Germline CDR1 SGHNT, CDR2 YENEEA. V was pared by 5 bases and J by 9 bases, with 12 bases of the junction left unmatched. CDR3 length: 15 residues. The CDR3 DNA is TGTGCCAGCAGCCCCCGACAGGGGTTTGAAGCTGAGCAGTTCTTC. Protein product: CASSPRQGFEAEQFF.

This clone was seen more than once but under ten times. CDR3 nucleotide sequence: TGTGCCAGCAGCCCTCGACGGCAGGACGATACGCAGTATTTT. Translated: CASSPRRQDDTQYF. V is TRBV9 and J is TRBJ2-3; the D is unclear. This CDR3 comprises 14 residues. The V gene lost 4 bases and the J gene lost 6 bases, with 15 bases spanning the gap. Germline V lookup: CDR1 SGDLS, CDR2 YYNGEE.

This clone occurred a few times. CDR3 sequence reads: CASSPPLGQPLGAFF. The CDR3 DNA reads TGTGCCAGCTCACCACCTCTGGGACAGCCTCTGGGTGCTTTCTTT. V gene TRBV18 combines with J gene TRBJ1-1; 7 bases map to TRBD1. In germline, CDR1 is KGHSH, CDR2 LQKENI. The CDR3 is made up of 15 amino acids. V lost 0 bases, J lost 11 bases, and 12 bases stayed unmatched. The full variable domain, in which reference TRBV18 and TRBJ1-1 provide the parts outside the CDR3, is NAGVMQNPRHLVRRRGQEARLRCSPMKGHSHVYWYRQLPEEGLKFMVYLQKENIIDESGMPKERFSAEFPKEGPSILRIQQVVRGDSAAYFCASSPPLGQPLGAFFGQGTRLTVV.

In its sample, this clone was seen a few times. The chain employs TRBV6-8 and TRBJ1-5, with a tentative D call TRBD1 (6 bases). The germline V gene has CDR1 MNHGY and CDR2 SAAAGT. Trimming removed 4 bases from V and 1 base from J, with 14 bases in between. CDR3 length: 16 residues. The CDR3 protein is CASSLVYRASNQPQHF. As DNA, the CDR3 is TGTGCCAGCAGTTTGGTCTACAGGGCCAGCAATCAGCCCCAGCATTTT.

The genes are TRBV5-1 and TRBJ1-4, with no clear D. In germline, CDR1 is SGHRS, CDR2 YFSETQ. Between the trimmed V and J ends, which lost 0 bases and 4 bases, there was a span of 7 bases. The CDR3 contains 14 residues. Written as DNA, the CDR3 is TGCGCCAGCAGCTTGGCCAGTAGTAATGAAAAACTGTTTTTT. This encodes CASSLASSNEKLFF.

With respect to this clone: One end of the junction does not line up with germline, which may come from a read error. The CDR3 region has the DNA TGTGCCAGCAGTGACTCTTCCCGAGGGACTGAAGCTTTCTTT. This gives the protein CASSDSSRGTEAFF. The chain uses TRBV6-8 and TRBJ1-1; unclear D gene. This CDR3 has 14 amino acids. Germline V gives CDR1 MNHGY, CDR2 SAAAGT.

This clone is classed as medium-sized. V and J are TRBV6-8 and TRBJ1-6; tentative D call: TRBD1 (5 bases). The V gene lost 7 bases and the J gene lost 0 bases, with 13 bases spanning the gap. The CDR3 is 16 amino acids. The germline gives CDR1 MNHGY, CDR2 SAAAGT. Here the CDR3 DNA reads TGTGCCAGCAAGGGACGGAAGAGCTCCTATAATTCACCCCTCCACTTT. Translating gives CASKGRKSSYNSPLHF.

This clone was seen more than once but under ten times. This chain's CDR3 is CASSLRGGDTGELFF. The CDR3, as DNA: TGTGCCAGCAGCTTACGCGGGGGGGACACCGGGGAGCTGTTTTTT. This chain links TRBV11-3 with TRBJ2-2; 9 bases are a match to TRBD2. The CDR3 runs to 15 residues. In germline, CDR1 is SGHNT, CDR2 YENEEA. Trimming removed 2 bases from V and 3 bases from J; junction bases left unmatched: 1.

This chain's CDR3 is CASSRQAANTEAFF. The CDR3 DNA reads as TGTGCCAGCAGCCGACAGGCGGCGAACACTGAAGCTTTCTTT. This sequence joins TRBV14 and TRBJ1-1; a weak D match, TRBD1 (6 bases). The CDR3 totals 14 residues. Trimming left V 4 bases short and J 1 base short, with 10 bases between. CDR1 is SGHDN and CDR2 is FVKESK in the germline V gene. Full variable domain (remainder filled in from reference TRBV14 and TRBJ1-1): EAGVTQFPSHSVIEKGQTVTLRCDPISGHDNLYWYRRVMGKEIKFLLHFVKESKQDESGMPNNRFLAERTGGTYSTLKVQPAELEDSGVYFCASSRQAANTEAFFGQGTRLTVV.

The genes are TRBV6-8 and TRBJ1-1; a weak D match, TRBD1 (5 bases). Germline V gene lookup returns CDR1 MNHGY and CDR2 SAAAGT. The CDR3 runs to 14 residues. The V end was cut by 6 bases, the J end by 1 base, with 12 bases between. The CDR3 reads CASRGLGGNTEAFF. The CDR3 region has the DNA TGTGCCAGCAGAGGGTTGGGGGGGAACACTGAAGCTTTCTTT.

This clone has more than one count but fewer than ten. The genes are TRBV12-5 and TRBJ1-1, with no clear D. V dropped 0 bases and J dropped 1 base, with 6 bases sitting between them. The CDR3 covers 14 residues. The germline gives CDR1 LGHNT, CDR2 FRNRAP. For the CDR3, the DNA is TGTGCTAGTGGTTTGGTTCCAAGGAACACTGAAGCTTTCTTT. It encodes CASGLVPRNTEAFF.

V is TRBV28 and J is TRBJ2-2; no clear D gene. The germline V gene encodes CDR1 MDHEN and CDR2 SYDVKM. The CDR3 has 12 residues. Trimming removed 6 bases from V and 0 bases from J, with 2 bases in between. The CDR3 nucleotides read TGTGCCAGCAGGACGAACACCGGGGAGCTGTTTTTT. This gives the protein CASRTNTGELFF.

In its sample, this clone was seen a few times. This specimen includes other DNA sequences encoding the same CDR3. This chain connects TRBV19 to TRBJ1-1; 12 bases align to TRBD1. Trimming removed 5 bases from V and 4 bases from J; junction bases left unmatched: 2. The CDR3 has 14 amino acids. The germline V gene encodes CDR1 LNHDA and CDR2 SQIVND (reference sequence). CDR3 sequence: CASSPGQGATEAFF. CDR3 sequence (DNA): TGTGCCAGTAGTCCGGGACAGGGGGCCACTGAAGCTTTCTTT.

The V gene is TRBV5-1, the J gene TRBJ2-2; D unresolved. The CDR3 runs 15 residues. Trimming pared 0 bases from V and 0 bases from J, leaving 6 bases between. Germline V gene sequence: CDR1 SGHRS, CDR2 YFSETQ. The CDR3 DNA is TGCGCCAGCAGCTTGGTAGGGTCGAACACCGGGGAGCTGTTTTTT. Translation gives CASSLVGSNTGELFF.

This clone has a handful of counts. The read falls 1 residue short of the CDR3 end, and the missing part is taken from the germline J gene. The chain employs TRBV10-3 and TRBJ2-3; 9 bases match TRBD2. The CDR3 has 16 amino acids. Looked up from germline, CDR1 is ENHRY and CDR2 is SYGVKD. The ends lost 2 bases at V and 4 bases at J; junction bases unmatched: 7. The CDR3 is CAISEGGLAIADTQYF. The part of the CDR3 DNA that was read is TGTGCCATCAGTGAGGGGGGACTAGCAATAGCAGATACGCAGTAT.

This chain connects TRBV28 to TRBJ2-7; 7 nucleotides align to TRBD2. Per germline, CDR1 MDHEN and CDR2 SYDVKM. The CDR3 runs to 14 residues. J was trimmed by 1 base and V by 5 bases; bases with no gene match: 5. In nucleotides, the CDR3 is TGTGCCAGCAGTAGCGGGAACCCTTCCTACGAGCAGTACTTC. Translated: CASSSGNPSYEQYF.

This clone was picked up a small number of times. The chain employs TRBV6-8 and TRBJ1-1; unclear D gene. With 5 bases removed from V and 6 bases from J, the gap between germline ends came to 10 bases. The CDR3 sequence is 12 residues long. Germline V CDR1 and CDR2: MNHGY, SAAAGT. As DNA, the CDR3 is TGTGCCAGCAGTCAATATGGGGCTGAAGCTTTCTTT. It translates to CASSQYGAEAFF.

The chain combines TRBV19 with TRBJ1-2, with 7 positions matching TRBD1. Germline V lookup: CDR1 LNHDA, CDR2 SQIVND (reference sequence). The CDR3 runs 15 residues. V gave up 6 bases and J gave up 1 base; unmatched junction bases: 8. CDR3 in amino acids: CASSRGDSGNYGYTF. CDR3 nucleotide sequence: TGTGCCAGTAGCCGCGGGGACAGCGGTAACTATGGCTACACCTTC.

The V and J genes are TRBV30 and TRBJ2-4; D gene uncertain. The germline V gene encodes CDR1 GTSNPN and CDR2 SVGIG (reference sequence). The CDR3 is made up of 15 amino acids. Deletions cut 0 bases from V and 0 bases from J, with 9 bases between. The CDR3 protein is CAWSVPKLAKNIQYF. In nucleotides, the CDR3 is TGTGCCTGGAGTGTTCCCAAACTAGCCAAAAACATTCAGTACTTC.

The chain has TRBV1 and TRBJ1-3. TRBV1 is described as a pseudogene. The CDR3 runs to 16 residues. The CDR3 DNA reads as TGCGCCAGCAGCTTCCTATGGGATGGGGATGGAAACACCATATATTTT. Its protein product is CASSFLWDGDGNTIYF.